The entry that follows covers one T cell receptor beta chain sequence. These data are taken from a study of blood T cell repertoires in COVID-19. What the recovered Cohort 3 donors had was two negative PCRs, clearance, or symptom resolution. Assay: immunoSEQ multiplex PCR; the TCRdb copy retains only in-frame clones and omits some. In the table there are hundreds of thousands of clones, over 75% of which are singletons. Germline assignment: CDR1 SGHTA and CDR2 FQGNSA. The junction had 5 bases not matched to a gene; V was cut back by 5 bases and J by 2 bases. The CDR3 totals 14 residues. Sequenced: PBMCs or T cells enriched from blood (not recorded which). This sequence joins TRBV7-2 and TRBJ2-7, with TRBD2 matching over 8 bases. The receptor was isolated from a woman aged 40 to 55 who had recovered from COVID-19. The CDR3 nucleotides are TGTGCCAGCAGCATTACTAGCGGCACCTACGAGCAGTACTTC. Translated, it gives CASSITSGTYEQYF.